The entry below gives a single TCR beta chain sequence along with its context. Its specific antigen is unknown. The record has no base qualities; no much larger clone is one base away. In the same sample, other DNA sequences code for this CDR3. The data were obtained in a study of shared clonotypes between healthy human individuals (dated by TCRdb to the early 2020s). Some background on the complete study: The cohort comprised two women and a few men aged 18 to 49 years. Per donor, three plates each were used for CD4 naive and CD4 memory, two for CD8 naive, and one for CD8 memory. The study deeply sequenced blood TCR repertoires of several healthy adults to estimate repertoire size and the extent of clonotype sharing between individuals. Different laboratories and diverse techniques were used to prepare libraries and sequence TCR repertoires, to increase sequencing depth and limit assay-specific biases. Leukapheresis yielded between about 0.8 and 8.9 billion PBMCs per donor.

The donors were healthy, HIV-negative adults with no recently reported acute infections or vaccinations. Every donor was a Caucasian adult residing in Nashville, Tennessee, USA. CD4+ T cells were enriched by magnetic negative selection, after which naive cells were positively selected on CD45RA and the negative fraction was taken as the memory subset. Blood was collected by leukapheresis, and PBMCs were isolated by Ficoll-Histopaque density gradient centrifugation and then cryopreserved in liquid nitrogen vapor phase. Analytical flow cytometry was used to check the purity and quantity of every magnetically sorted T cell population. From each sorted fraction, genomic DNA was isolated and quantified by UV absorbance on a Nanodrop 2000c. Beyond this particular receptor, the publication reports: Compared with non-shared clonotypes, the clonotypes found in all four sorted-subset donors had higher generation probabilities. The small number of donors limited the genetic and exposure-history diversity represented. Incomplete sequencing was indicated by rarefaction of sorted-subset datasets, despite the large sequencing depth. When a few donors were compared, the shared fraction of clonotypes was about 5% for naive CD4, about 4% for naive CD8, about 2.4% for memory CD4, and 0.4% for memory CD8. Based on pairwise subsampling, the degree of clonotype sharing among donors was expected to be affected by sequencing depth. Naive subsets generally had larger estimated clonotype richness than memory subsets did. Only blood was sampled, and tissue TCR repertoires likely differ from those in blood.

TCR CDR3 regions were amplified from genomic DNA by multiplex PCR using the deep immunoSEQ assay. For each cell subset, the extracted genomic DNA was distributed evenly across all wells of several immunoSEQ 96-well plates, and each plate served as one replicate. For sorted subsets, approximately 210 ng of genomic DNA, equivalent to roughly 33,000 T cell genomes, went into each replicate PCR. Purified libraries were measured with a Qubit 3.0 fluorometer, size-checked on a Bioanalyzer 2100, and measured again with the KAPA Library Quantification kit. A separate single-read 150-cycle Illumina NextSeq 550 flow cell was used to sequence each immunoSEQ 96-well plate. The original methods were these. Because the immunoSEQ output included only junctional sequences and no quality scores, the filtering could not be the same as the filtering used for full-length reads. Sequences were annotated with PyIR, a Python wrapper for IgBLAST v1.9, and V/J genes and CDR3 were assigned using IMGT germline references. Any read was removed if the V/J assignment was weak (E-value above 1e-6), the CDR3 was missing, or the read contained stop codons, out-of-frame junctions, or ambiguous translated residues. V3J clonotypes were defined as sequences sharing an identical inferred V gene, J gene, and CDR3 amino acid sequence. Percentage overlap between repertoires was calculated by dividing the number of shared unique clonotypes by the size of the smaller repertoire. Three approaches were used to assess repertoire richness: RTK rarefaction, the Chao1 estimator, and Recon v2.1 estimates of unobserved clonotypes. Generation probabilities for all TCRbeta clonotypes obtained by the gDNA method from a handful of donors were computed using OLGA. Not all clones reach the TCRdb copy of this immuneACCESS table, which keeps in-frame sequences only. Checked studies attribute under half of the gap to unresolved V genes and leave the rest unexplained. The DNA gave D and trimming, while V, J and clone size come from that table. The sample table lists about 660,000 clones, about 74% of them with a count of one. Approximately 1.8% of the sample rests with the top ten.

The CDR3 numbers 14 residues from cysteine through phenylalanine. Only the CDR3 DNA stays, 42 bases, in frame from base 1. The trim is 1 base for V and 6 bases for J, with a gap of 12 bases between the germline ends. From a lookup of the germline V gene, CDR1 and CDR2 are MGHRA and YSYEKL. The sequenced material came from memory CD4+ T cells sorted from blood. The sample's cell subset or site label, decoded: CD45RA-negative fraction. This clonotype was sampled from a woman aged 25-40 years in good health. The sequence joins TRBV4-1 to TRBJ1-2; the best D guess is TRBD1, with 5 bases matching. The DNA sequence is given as TGCGCCAGCAGCCAAGTGTGGCAGGGTGATGGCTACACCTTC. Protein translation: CASSQVWQGDGYTF.